This TCR beta chain was observed in a study of blood T cell repertoires in COVID-19. Study-level information: The origin of the acute and convalescent COVID-19 samples was the United States, Italy and Spain.

The table came from immunoSEQ multiplex PCR; TCRdb's copy has only in-frame clones and leaves some out. The top ten hold less than 3.5% of the sample, which has about 180,000 clones, about 86% seen once. This clone has just a few counts. This CDR3 spans 14 amino acids. Per germline, CDR1 MNHEY and CDR2 SVGAGI. The V and J ends lost 5 bases and 2 bases, in that order; junction bases with no gene match: 4. The sequenced sample consisted of peripheral blood. The chain has TRBV6-5 and TRBJ2-3, with 7 bases that match TRBD2. The origin of this receptor is a young woman with active or convalescent COVID-19. The CDR3 nucleotides read TGTGCCAGCAGTCGACTAGCCCTCACAGATACGCAGTATTTT. Translated, it gives CASSRLALTDTQYF.